The 21 T cell receptor beta chains below come from one sample, sequenced in a study of identical twins. TCRdb reprocessed the 5' RACE reads via MiXCR and lists one record per CDR3 protein. There are approximately 260,000 distinct CDR3 sequences in the sample; around 8% occur only once, and 2.5% to 3.5% lies in the top ten. These data also formed part of another study, on yellow fever vaccine responses in identical twins.

The sequenced material came from CD8+ T cells sorted from blood. Receptors were obtained from a woman younger than 30 in good health.

This clonotype was counted only a few times. This rearrangement joins TRBV7-2 to TRBJ2-5; D is perhaps TRBD2 (5 bases). CDR1 is SGHTA, CDR2 FQGNSA, per germline. The CDR3 consists of 15 residues. The V end was cut by 1 base, the J end by 4 bases, with 13 bases between. For the CDR3, the DNA is TGTGCCAGCAGCTTAGGTTTTTCTGAGGGAGAGACCCAGTACTTC. Translation: CASSLGFSEGETQYF.

The chain links TRBV27 to TRBJ2-7; D gene unclear. The CDR3 has 14 amino acids. Trimming removed 5 bases from V and 2 bases from J, with 13 bases in between. Germline values: CDR1 MNHEY, CDR2 SMNVEV (reference sequence). The CDR3 region is CASSPQRLPYEQYF. CDR3 in DNA: TGTGCCAGCAGTCCGCAAAGGCTGCCCTACGAGCAGTACTTC.

This clonotype was seen only a few times. This chain links TRBV2 with TRBJ2-5; 15 bases are shared with TRBD2. The CDR3 is 14 amino acids. CDR1 is SNHLY and CDR2 is FYNNEI in the germline V gene. J gave up 4 bases and V 10 bases, and 4 bases lay outside the gene matches. The DNA for the CDR3 is TGTGCCATCCGGACTAGCGGGGGGGCAGAGACCCAGTACTTC. Residues: CAIRTSGGAETQYF.

The chain carries TRBV11-2 and TRBJ2-1; unclear D gene. The germline V gene encodes CDR1 SGHAT and CDR2 FQNNGV. Trimming took 2 bases from V and 6 from J, leaving 20 bases between them. The CDR3 contains 17 residues. Here the CDR3 reads CASSLNHENRVLNEQFF. CDR3 nucleotide sequence: TGTGCCAGCAGCTTAAACCACGAAAACCGGGTTCTCAATGAGCAGTTCTTC.

The V call is TRBV7-9, the J call TRBJ2-1; no clear D. The CDR3 length is 12 residues. The germline CDR1 and CDR2 sequences are SEHNR and FQNEAQ (reference sequence). Trimming took off 2 bases at V and 8 bases at J, with 7 bases between the two ends. As DNA, the CDR3 is TGTGCCAGCAGCTTAACGCTCTATGAGCAGTTCTTC. Protein product: CASSLTLYEQFF.

This clonotype occurred a few times. The chain employs TRBV10-3 and TRBJ1-2, with D uncertain. V was trimmed by 4 bases and J by 3 bases, leaving 9 bases between them. Germline-derived CDR1 and CDR2 are ENHRY and SYGVKD. The CDR3 spans 13 residues. CDR3 sequence: CAISVPEDYGYTF. The CDR3 region has the DNA TGTGCCATCAGTGTACCAGAAGACTATGGCTACACCTTC.

This clonotype came up many times. V usage is TRBV4-3 and J usage is TRBJ2-1, with D maybe TRBD2 (5 bases). The CDR3 is 16 amino acids. Trimming pared 4 bases from V and 5 bases from J, leaving 18 bases between. The V gene's germline CDR1 is LGHNA and CDR2 YSLEER. The CDR3, as DNA: TGCGCCAGCAGCCGATCCCGCTCAGCGGTAAACAATGAGCAGTTCTTC. It yields the protein CASSRSRSAVNNEQFF.

The chain employs TRBV20-1 and TRBJ2-7; TRBD2 agrees at 7 bases. The CDR3 contains 17 residues. J was trimmed by 2 bases and V by 0 bases; bases with no gene match: 13. CDR1 and CDR2 from the germline V gene are DFQATT and SNEGSKA (reference sequence). The CDR3 loop is CSARDSKGKSGTYEQYF. DNA of the CDR3: TGCAGTGCTAGAGACAGTAAGGGGAAGAGCGGGACCTACGAGCAGTACTTC.

The J gene is TRBJ2-7, the V gene TRBV20-1; unclear D gene. The germline V gene has CDR1 DFQATT and CDR2 SNEGSKA (reference sequence). This CDR3 has 11 amino acids. The V and J ends lost 3 bases and 6 bases respectively, with 9 bases between them. The CDR3 reads CSARCGPEQYF. CDR3 nucleotides: TGCAGTGCTAGGTGCGGACCCGAGCAGTACTTC.

The chain joins TRBV24-1 to TRBJ2-1; D gene unclear. Trimming took 9 bases from V and 4 from J, leaving 12 bases between them. The CDR3 is 13 amino acids. Germline values: CDR1 KGHDR, CDR2 SFDVKD. The CDR3, as DNA: TGTGCCACCCCGGGTATTAATTACAATGAGCAGTTCTTC. Translated: CATPGINYNEQFF.

This clonotype was found many times. V usage is TRBV29-1 and J usage is TRBJ2-5, with 9 positions matching TRBD1. V lost 6 bases and J lost 3; bases outside the gene matches: 11. This CDR3 comprises 15 residues. The germline V gene has CDR1 SQVTM and CDR2 ANQGSEA. The CDR3 loop reads CSVEYRDRVEETQYF. The CDR3 DNA is TGCAGCGTGGAGTACCGGGACAGGGTTGAAGAGACCCAGTACTTC. Full variable domain (rest looked up from reference TRBV29-1 and TRBJ2-5): SAVISQKPSRDICQRGTSLTIQCQVDSQVTMMFWYRQQPGQSLTLIATANQGSEATYESGFVIDKFPISRPNLTFSTLTVSNMSPEDSSIYLCSVEYRDRVEETQYFGPGTRLLVL.

The J gene is TRBJ2-3, the V gene TRBV7-6; 11 bases map to TRBD2. CDR1 SGHVS and CDR2 FNYEAQ come from the germline V gene. V trimming: 3 bases; J trimming: 0 bases; junction bases outside the gene matches: 5. The CDR3 contains 17 residues. This CDR3 reads CASSFLAGGASTDTQYF. The CDR3 DNA reads as TGTGCCAGCAGCTTTCTAGCGGGGGGTGCCAGCACAGATACGCAGTATTTT.

This clonotype has just a few counts. The V gene is TRBV5-1, the J gene TRBJ2-7; 8 bases match TRBD1. J gave up 3 bases and V 3 bases, and 5 bases lay outside the gene matches. Germline V gene data show CDR1 as SGHRS and CDR2 as YFSETQ. This CDR3 has 14 residues. The CDR3 DNA sequence: TGCGCCAGCAGCTACGGGACAGGAAACTACGAGCAGTACTTC. As protein: CASSYGTGNYEQYF.

This clonotype was detected many times. The J gene is TRBJ2-1, the V gene TRBV4-3; D is perhaps TRBD2 (5 bases). The V end was cut by 0 bases, the J end by 0 bases, with 9 bases between. CDR1 is LGHNA, CDR2 YSLEER, per germline. This CDR3 is built from 16 residues. As DNA, the CDR3 is TGCGCCAGCAGCCAAGATGGAGGCGGCTCCTACAATGAGCAGTTCTTC. It codes for CASSQDGGGSYNEQFF.

The table lists this clonotype with many counts. This chain connects TRBV7-9 to TRBJ2-1, with D uncertain. The V end lost 5 bases, the J end lost 8 bases, and 10 bases lay between the germline ends. The CDR3 totals 12 residues. Germline CDR1 reads SEHNR; CDR2 reads FQNEAQ (reference sequence). The CDR3 bases are TGTGCCAGCAGCCCACCCCTCTATGAGCAGTTCTTC. It encodes CASSPPLYEQFF.

The V call is TRBV3-1, the J call TRBJ2-7; 7 bases align to TRBD2. V was clipped by 3 bases and J by 6 bases; unmatched bases: 11. Germline loops: CDR1 LGHDT, CDR2 YNNKEL (reference sequence). This CDR3 has 15 residues. This CDR3 reads CASSHSGLDPSEQYF. CDR3 in DNA: TGTGCCAGCAGCCATAGCGGACTAGACCCCTCCGAGCAGTACTTC.

This clonotype was detected only a few times. The chain couples TRBV5-1 to TRBJ1-1, with D uncertain. Germline CDR1 and CDR2: SGHRS and YFSETQ. Trimming removed 5 bases at V and 0 bases at J, with 14 bases between. CDR3 length equals 15 residues. The CDR3 coding sequence is TGCGCCAGCAGTTGGGGTGTGGATCTGAACACTGAAGCTTTCTTT. Amino acids: CASSWGVDLNTEAFF.

This clonotype was found many times. This sequence joins TRBV5-1 and TRBJ2-3; TRBD1 matches 8 bases. Germline V gene sequence: CDR1 SGHRS, CDR2 YFSETQ. This CDR3 region has 16 residues. The V segment lost 3 bases and the J segment 3 bases; nucleotides outside the gene matches: 9. CDR3 nucleotide sequence: TGCGCCAGCAGCTCGTGGACAGGGAAGGAGACAGATACGCAGTATTTT. Its translation: CASSSWTGKETDTQYF.

This clonotype was counted between two and nine times. The chain uses TRBV7-2 and TRBJ2-3; 7 nucleotides align to TRBD1. With 3 bases clipped from V and 6 bases from J, the junction kept 3 bases outside the gene matches. The CDR3 extends over 13 amino acids. Germline loops: CDR1 SGHTA, CDR2 FQGNSA. In DNA form, the CDR3 reads TGTGCCAGCAGCTTTCTCAGGGGGGATACGCAGTATTTT. This codes for CASSFLRGDTQYF.

This clonotype appeared a few times. Here the CDR3 reads CSARDLTGGTVNQPQHF. The CDR3 DNA follows: TGCAGTGCTAGAGATTTAACTGGGGGCACGGTCAATCAGCCCCAGCATTTT. The chain uses TRBV20-1 and TRBJ1-5, with D perhaps matching TRBD1 (6 bases). Germline-derived CDR1 and CDR2 are DFQATT and SNEGSKA (reference sequence). The CDR3 runs to 17 residues. Trimming left V 0 bases short and J 3 bases short, with 18 bases between.

This clonotype was observed many times. The chain combines TRBV4-2 with TRBJ2-5; D perhaps matches TRBD2 (6 bases). V dropped 1 base and J dropped 1 base, with 13 bases sitting between them. The CDR3 runs 16 residues. CDR1 and CDR2 from the germline V gene are LGHNA and YNFKEQ. This CDR3 reads CASSQATGGVQETQYF. For the CDR3, the DNA is TGTGCCAGCAGCCAAGCTACTGGAGGGGTCCAAGAGACCCAGTACTTC.